This T cell receptor beta chain is drawn from a study of T cell responses to AZD1222 COVID-19 vaccine. Sequencing was performed with immunoSEQ multiplex PCR; in TCRdb, only in-frame clones are kept and a portion is missing. The sample carries approximately 150,000 clones, 92% recorded once. Study conclusions and caveats: Sampled repertoires all dated from after the peak T cell response. Unmutated variant regions reportedly attract nearly half of all spike-specific TCRs.

Worth noting for this clone: Its specificity is unknown.

The TCR comes from an adult who received the AZD1222 COVID-19 vaccine. This sample comprised peripheral blood, obtained 28 days after the second AZD1222 dose.

For the CDR3, the DNA is TGTGCCAGCAGCTTGAGGGGTACTGAAGCTTTCTTT. Encoded protein: CASSLRGTEAFF. The rearrangement joins TRBV5-4 to TRBJ1-1; TRBD1 is a possible D gene (5 bases). The V gene's germline CDR1 is SGHNT and CDR2 YYREEE (reference sequence). This CDR3 has 12 amino acids. Trimming left V 1 base short and J 5 bases short, with 6 bases between.